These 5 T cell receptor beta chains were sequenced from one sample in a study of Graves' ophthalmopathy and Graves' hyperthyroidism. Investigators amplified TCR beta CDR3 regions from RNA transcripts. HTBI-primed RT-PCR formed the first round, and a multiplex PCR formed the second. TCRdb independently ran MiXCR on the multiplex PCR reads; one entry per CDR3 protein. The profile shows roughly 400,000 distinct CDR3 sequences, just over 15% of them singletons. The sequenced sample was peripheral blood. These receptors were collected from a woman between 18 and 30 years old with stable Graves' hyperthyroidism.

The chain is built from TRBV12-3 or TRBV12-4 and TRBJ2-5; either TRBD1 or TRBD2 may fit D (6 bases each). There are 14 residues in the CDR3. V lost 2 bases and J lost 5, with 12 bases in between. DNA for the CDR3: TGTGCCAGCAGTTTACCTCGGGGGCGGGAGACCCAGTACTTC. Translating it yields CASSLPRGRETQYF.

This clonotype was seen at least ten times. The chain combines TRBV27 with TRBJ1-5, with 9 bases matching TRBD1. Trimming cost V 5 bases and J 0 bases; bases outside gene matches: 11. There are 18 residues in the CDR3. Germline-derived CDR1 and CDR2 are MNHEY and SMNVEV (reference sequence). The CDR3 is CASSPHPGQGHSNQPQHF. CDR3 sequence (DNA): TGTGCCAGCAGTCCACATCCGGGACAGGGACATAGCAATCAGCCCCAGCATTTT.

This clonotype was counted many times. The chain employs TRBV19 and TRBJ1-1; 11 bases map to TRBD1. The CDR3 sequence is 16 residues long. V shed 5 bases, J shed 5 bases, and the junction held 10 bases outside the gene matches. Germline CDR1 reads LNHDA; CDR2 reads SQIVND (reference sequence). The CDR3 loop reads CASSRTGGRLGTEAFF. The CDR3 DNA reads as TGTGCCAGTAGTCGGACAGGGGGCCGATTGGGAACTGAAGCTTTCTTT.

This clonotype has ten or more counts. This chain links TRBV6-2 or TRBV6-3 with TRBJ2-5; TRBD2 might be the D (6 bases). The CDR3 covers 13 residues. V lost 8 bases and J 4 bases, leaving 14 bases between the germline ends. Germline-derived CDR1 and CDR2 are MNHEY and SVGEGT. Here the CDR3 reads CASGRLERETQYF. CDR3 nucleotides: TGTGCCAGCGGGAGACTAGAACGAGAGACCCAGTACTTC.

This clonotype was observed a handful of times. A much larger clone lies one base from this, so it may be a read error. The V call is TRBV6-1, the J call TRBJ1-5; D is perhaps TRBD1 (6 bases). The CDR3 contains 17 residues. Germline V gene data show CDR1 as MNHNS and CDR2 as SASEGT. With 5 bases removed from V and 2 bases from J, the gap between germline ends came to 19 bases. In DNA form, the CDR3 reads TGTGCCAGCAGTAGTCCTACAGGGTGGAGCGGCAATCAGCCCCAGCATTTT. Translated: CASSSPTGWSGNQPQHF.